This TCR beta chain was identified in a study of CD8+ T cells in alopecia areata. The treatment here: oral pan-JAK inhibitor, 5-10 mg twice daily. The germline V gene has CDR1 SGHRS and CDR2 YFSETQ. V shed 4 bases, J shed 1 base, and the junction held 7 bases outside the gene matches. The length of the CDR3 is 18 residues. Extracted RNA was reverse transcribed into cDNA, the sequencing template. TCRdb's table, derived via immunoSEQ multiplex PCR, lists solely in-frame clones and lacks some. The sample consists of approximately 190,000 clones, 58% of them appearing once. The sequenced sample was CD4+ T cells sorted from blood, obtained at week 24, from a patient treated with tofacitinib. The V and J genes are TRBV5-1 and TRBJ2-6, with 11 nucleotides matching TRBD1. This clonotype was sampled from a human donor with alopecia areata. The CDR3 DNA reads as TGCGCCAGCAGCGCTCCGGGACAGGGGGTTTCTGGGGCCAACGTCCTGACTTTC. Translating gives CASSAPGQGVSGANVLTF.